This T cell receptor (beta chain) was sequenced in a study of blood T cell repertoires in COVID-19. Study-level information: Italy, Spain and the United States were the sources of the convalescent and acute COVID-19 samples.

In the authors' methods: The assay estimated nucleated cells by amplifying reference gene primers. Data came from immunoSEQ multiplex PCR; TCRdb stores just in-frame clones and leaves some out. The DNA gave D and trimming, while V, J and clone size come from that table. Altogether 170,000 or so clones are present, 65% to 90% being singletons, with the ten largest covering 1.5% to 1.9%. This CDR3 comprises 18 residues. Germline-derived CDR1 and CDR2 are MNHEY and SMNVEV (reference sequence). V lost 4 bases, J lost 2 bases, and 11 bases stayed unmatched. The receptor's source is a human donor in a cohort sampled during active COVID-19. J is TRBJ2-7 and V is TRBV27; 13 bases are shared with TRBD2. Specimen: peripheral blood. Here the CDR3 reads CASSSRTSGRGEPYEQYF. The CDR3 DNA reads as TGTGCCAGCAGTTCGCGGACTAGCGGGAGAGGGGAACCCTACGAGCAGTACTTC.